Listed below are T cell receptor beta chains from one sample, sequenced in a study of blood T cell repertoires in COVID-19. Only in-frame clones appear in the TCRdb table, and some are missing; sequencing was by immunoSEQ multiplex PCR. This table has 40,000 to 50,000 clones, around 86% appearing once. Source material: peripheral blood. The receptors were gathered from an older woman with acute or convalescent COVID-19. CDR3s include the opening cysteine and the closing phenylalanine or tryptophan. Fields, in order: clone size, D gene, V gene, J gene, CDR3 protein, CDR3 DNA. A D gene is named only where the DNA matches it firmly. Only part of the rows carry a size: once, few, many, or a class if the clone is expanded.

clone_size: few
d_call: -
v_call: TRBV5-1
j_call: TRBJ2-7
cdr3_aa: CASSLTTGVYEQYF
cdr3_nt: TGCGCCAGCAGCTTGACCACAGGAGTTTACGAGCAGTACTTC

clone_size: -
d_call: -
v_call: TRBV3-1/TRBV3-2
j_call: TRBJ2-7
cdr3_aa: CASSQDGQGQGYEQYF
cdr3_nt: TGTGCCAGCAGCCAAGATGGTCAGGGCCAAGGCTACGAGCAGTACTTC

clone_size: -
d_call: -
v_call: TRBV7-3
j_call: TRBJ2-3
cdr3_aa: CASSLVDTDTQYF
cdr3_nt: TGTGCCAGCAGCTTAGTAGACACAGATACGCAGTATTTT

clone_size: -
d_call: TRBD1
v_call: TRBV12-5
j_call: TRBJ2-1
cdr3_aa: CASGAGTGGFNEQFF
cdr3_nt: TGTGCTAGTGGGGCCGGGACAGGGGGCTTTAATGAGCAGTTCTTC

clone_size: -
d_call: -
v_call: TRBV21-1
j_call: TRBJ2-2
cdr3_aa: CASSNSTLRGLAGACGDTGELFF
cdr3_nt: TGTGCCAGCAGCAACTCTACTCTCCGCGGACTAGCGGGAGCGTGCGGGGACACCGGGGAGCTGTTTTTT

clone_size: -
d_call: TRBD1
v_call: TRBV24-1
j_call: TRBJ2-2
cdr3_aa: CATSDSNPVGQGNTGELFF
cdr3_nt: TGTGCCACCAGTGACTCAAACCCCGTGGGACAGGGAAACACCGGGGAGCTGTTTTTT

clone_size: -
d_call: TRBD1
v_call: TRBV5-5
j_call: TRBJ2-3
cdr3_aa: CASSWGDRGGFTDTQYF
cdr3_nt: TGTGCCAGCAGCTGGGGGGACAGGGGAGGTTTCACAGATACGCAGTATTTT

clone_size: -
d_call: -
v_call: TRBV19
j_call: TRBJ2-5
cdr3_aa: CASSIGSTGGSGETQYF
cdr3_nt: TGTGCCAGTAGTATAGGGAGCACCGGAGGGTCCGGAGAGACCCAGTACTTC

clone_size: -
d_call: TRBD1
v_call: TRBV12-5
j_call: TRBJ1-3
cdr3_aa: CASDLDRGGNTIYF
cdr3_nt: TGTGCTAGTGACCTCGACAGGGGGGGAAACACCATATATTTT

clone_size: -
d_call: -
v_call: TRBV2
j_call: TRBJ2-2
cdr3_aa: CASSFSQGLNTGELFF
cdr3_nt: TGTGCCAGCAGTTTCTCCCAGGGACTGAACACCGGGGAGCTGTTTTTT

clone_size: -
d_call: -
v_call: TRBV3-1/TRBV3-2
j_call: TRBJ1-2
cdr3_aa: CASSPRGAGYTF
cdr3_nt: TGTGCCAGCAGCCCCCGGGGTGCTGGCTACACCTTC

clone_size: -
d_call: -
v_call: TRBV4-1
j_call: TRBJ1-2
cdr3_aa: CASSQRTHDYGYTF
cdr3_nt: TGCGCCAGCAGCCAAAGGACACACGACTATGGCTACACCTTC

clone_size: -
d_call: TRBD1
v_call: TRBV6-6
j_call: TRBJ1-3
cdr3_aa: CASSYYGQGRGNTIYF
cdr3_nt: TGTGCCAGCAGTTACTACGGACAGGGTAGAGGAAACACCATATATTTT

clone_size: -
d_call: TRBD1
v_call: TRBV10-1
j_call: TRBJ1-2
cdr3_aa: CASSVPGQGVKGYGYTF
cdr3_nt: TGCGCCAGCAGTGTCCCGGGACAGGGGGTGAAGGGCTATGGCTACACCTTC

clone_size: -
d_call: -
v_call: TRBV7-6
j_call: TRBJ1-5
cdr3_aa: CASSLFLSYNQPQHF
cdr3_nt: TGTGCCAGCAGCTTATTTTTGAGCTACAATCAGCCCCAGCATTTT

clone_size: once
d_call: TRBD1
v_call: TRBV30
j_call: TRBJ1-4
cdr3_aa: CAWSLRQGKNEKLFF
cdr3_nt: TGTGCCTGGAGTCTTCGACAGGGAAAGAATGAAAAACTGTTTTTT

clone_size: -
d_call: TRBD2
v_call: TRBV5-1
j_call: TRBJ2-5
cdr3_aa: CASSLEGSGRAGETQYF
cdr3_nt: TGCGCCAGCAGCTTGGAAGGTAGCGGGAGGGCCGGGGAGACCCAGTACTTC

clone_size: -
d_call: TRBD1
v_call: TRBV19
j_call: TRBJ1-1
cdr3_aa: CASRVGQGESEAFF
cdr3_nt: TGTGCCAGTAGGGTGGGACAGGGGGAATCTGAAGCTTTCTTT

clone_size: -
d_call: -
v_call: TRBV11-2
j_call: TRBJ2-7
cdr3_aa: CASSLAGYSGEQYF
cdr3_nt: TGTGCCAGCAGCTTAGCAGGGTATTCAGGCGAGCAGTACTTC

clone_size: -
d_call: -
v_call: TRBV21-1
j_call: TRBJ2-3
cdr3_aa: CASSKPSGTITDTQYF
cdr3_nt: TGTGCCAGCAGCAAACCCAGCGGTACTATCACAGATACGCAGTATTTT

clone_size: -
d_call: -
v_call: TRBV6-1
j_call: TRBJ1-2
cdr3_aa: CASSEGFIGAYGYTF
cdr3_nt: TGTGCCAGCAGTGAAGGATTTATTGGGGCCTATGGCTACACCTTC

clone_size: -
d_call: TRBD2
v_call: TRBV2
j_call: TRBJ2-1
cdr3_aa: CATEDLAGNEQFF
cdr3_nt: TGTGCCACCGAGGACCTAGCGGGAAATGAGCAGTTCTTC

clone_size: -
d_call: -
v_call: TRBV18
j_call: TRBJ2-6
cdr3_aa: CASSPPLLYSGANVLTF
cdr3_nt: TGTGCCAGCTCACCACCGCTATTGTACTCTGGGGCCAACGTCCTGACTTTC

clone_size: -
d_call: -
v_call: TRBV3-1/TRBV3-2
j_call: TRBJ1-4
cdr3_aa: CASSQSVAVNEKLFF
cdr3_nt: TGTGCCAGCAGCCAAAGTGTCGCAGTAAATGAAAAACTGTTTTTT

clone_size: -
d_call: -
v_call: TRBV9
j_call: TRBJ2-6
cdr3_aa: CASSGAGSGANVLTF
cdr3_nt: TGTGCCAGCAGCGGAGCGGGTTCTGGGGCCAACGTCCTGACTTTC

clone_size: -
d_call: TRBD1
v_call: TRBV12-3/TRBV12-4
j_call: TRBJ1-2
cdr3_aa: CASSNRGYGYTF
cdr3_nt: TGTGCCAGCAGCAACAGGGGGTATGGCTACACCTTC

clone_size: -
d_call: TRBD2
v_call: TRBV18
j_call: TRBJ2-4
cdr3_aa: CASSPPLAGGRTAKNIQYF
cdr3_nt: TGTGCCAGCTCACCACCCCTAGCGGGGGGTCGGACGGCCAAAAACATTCAGTACTTC

clone_size: -
d_call: -
v_call: TRBV19
j_call: TRBJ1-1
cdr3_aa: CASSGQLNTEAFF
cdr3_nt: TGTGCCAGTAGTGGTCAGTTAAACACTGAAGCTTTCTTT